The 20 T cell receptor beta chains reported below all come from one sample, sequenced in a study of blood T cell repertoires in COVID-19 (dated by TCRdb to the early 2020s). The library came from the immunoSEQ multiplex PCR assay. This immuneACCESS table, as held by TCRdb, lists in-frame sequences with V and J called but not all clones. Of the missing ones, under half trace to an unresolved V gene in checked studies; the others have no known cause. This sample gives about 250,000 clones in total; around nine tenths of them show up just once. 3% to 3.5% of the sample lies in the top ten. The sample consisted of peripheral blood. The receptors were sampled from a young man with active or convalescent COVID-19.

The CDR3 region has the DNA TGTGCCAGCAGCCTCTCGGGACAGGGTATTGGCTACACCTTC. Protein product: CASSLSGQGIGYTF. The J gene is TRBJ1-2, the V gene TRBV6-5, with 9 bases that match TRBD1. V was clipped by 6 bases and J by 7 bases; unmatched bases: 9. Germline assignment: CDR1 MNHEY and CDR2 SVGAGI. The CDR3 loop spans 14 amino acids.

This rearrangement joins TRBV7-2 to TRBJ2-1; D remains unclear. The CDR3 has 12 amino acids. Germline assignment: CDR1 SGHTA and CDR2 FQGNSA. Trimming removed 2 bases at V and 7 bases at J, with 6 bases between. Here the CDR3 reads CASSLNKNEQFF. The CDR3 region has the DNA TGTGCCAGCAGCTTAAATAAAAATGAGCAGTTCTTC.

The V call is TRBV6-2 or TRBV6-3, the J call TRBJ1-1, with D possibly matching TRBD1 (5 bases). Germline V lookup: CDR1 MNHEY, CDR2 SVGEGT. The CDR3 runs 13 residues. V was clipped by 5 bases and J by 2 bases, with 9 bases between them. The CDR3 sequence is CASSVQVNTEAFF. CDR3 coding DNA: TGTGCCAGCAGTGTACAGGTAAACACTGAAGCTTTCTTT.

This clone appeared once. The chain employs TRBV11-3 and TRBJ2-2, with 13 bases matching TRBD2. Germline-derived CDR1 and CDR2 are SGHNT and YENEEA. Trimming cost V 5 bases and J 3 bases; bases outside gene matches: 6. CDR3 length: 17 residues. The CDR3 region is CASSELAGGLDTGELFF. In DNA form, the CDR3 reads TGTGCCAGCAGCGAACTAGCGGGGGGGCTTGACACCGGGGAGCTGTTTTTT.

The genes are TRBV28 and TRBJ1-5; 8 bases align to TRBD1. The V gene end was trimmed by 3 bases and the J gene end by 1 base; junction bases not matched to a gene: 2. The CDR3 contains 15 residues. Germline CDR1 and CDR2: MDHEN and SYDVKM. CDR3 loop: CASSFRQGSNQPQHF. In DNA form, the CDR3 reads TGTGCCAGCAGTTTCCGACAGGGGAGCAATCAGCCCCAGCATTTT.

The chain is built from TRBV14 and TRBJ2-5; tentative D call: TRBD2 (6 bases). The CDR3 is made up of 15 amino acids. The V end was cut by 1 base, the J end by 5 bases, with 14 bases between. Germline CDR1 SGHDN, CDR2 FVKESK. In DNA form, the CDR3 reads TGTGCCAGCAGCCAAGTTGGGGGGTCGGGGGAGACCCAGTACTTC. Translated, it gives CASSQVGGSGETQYF.

This chain connects TRBV29-1 to TRBJ2-1, with 12 bases identical to TRBD2. Unmatched junction bases numbered 15, after V lost 6 bases and J lost 6 bases. The CDR3 consists of 17 residues. Looked up from germline, CDR1 is SQVTM and CDR2 is ANQGSEA. DNA for the CDR3: TGCAGCGTATTACTACCCGGGACTAGCGGGCCTATCAATGAGCAGTTCTTC. Its protein is CSVLLPGTSGPINEQFF.

This chain uses TRBV19 with TRBJ2-1; possibly TRBD1 for D (6 bases). The CDR3 has 15 residues. Germline V CDR1 and CDR2: LNHDA, SQIVND (reference sequence). V lost 6 bases to trimming and J lost 4 bases, with 16 bases between them. The CDR3: CASRPAQGPYNEQFF. The CDR3, as DNA: TGTGCCAGTAGGCCAGCGCAGGGGCCTTACAATGAGCAGTTCTTC.

The chain joins TRBV7-2 to TRBJ2-1; 11 bases are shared with TRBD2. V was pared by 5 bases and J by 4 bases, with 16 bases of the junction left unmatched. This CDR3 comprises 19 residues. Germline CDR1 and CDR2: SGHTA and FQGNSA. CDR3 in DNA: TGTGCCAGCAGCCCTAGACTAGCGGGAATTAAGAGAGATTACAATGAGCAGTTCTTC. This translates into CASSPRLAGIKRDYNEQFF.

This clone was recorded once. CDR3 sequence reads: CASSSLPEYSPLHF. The CDR3 region has the DNA TGTGCCAGCAGCTCATTGCCGGAGTATTCACCCCTCCACTTT. The chain is built from TRBV7-2 and TRBJ1-6; D gene uncertain. The CDR3 extends over 14 amino acids. The V gene's germline CDR1 is SGHTA and CDR2 FQGNSA. Trimming shortened V by 4 bases and J by 8 bases, and 12 bases separated the two germline ends.

The chain uses TRBV6-5 and TRBJ1-3, with a tentative D call TRBD1 (5 bases). The CDR3 has 14 amino acids. The germline CDR1 and CDR2 sequences are MNHEY and SVGAGI. V lost 6 bases to trimming and J lost 0 bases, with 9 bases between them. The CDR3 loop is CASRDIYSGNTIYF. CDR3 DNA: TGTGCCAGCAGGGACATTTACTCTGGAAACACCATATATTTT.

This clone showed up just once. This chain uses TRBV29-1 with TRBJ1-2; maybe TRBD1 (6 bases). This CDR3 has 11 residues. Germline V gene sequence: CDR1 SQVTM, CDR2 ANQGSEA. V was cut by 7 bases and J by 4 bases, with 10 bases left in between. The CDR3 is CSARGGYGYTF. In DNA, the CDR3 is TGCAGCGCCAGAGGGGGCTATGGCTACACCTTC.

The rearrangement joins TRBV14 to TRBJ1-6; TRBD1 aligns across 7 bases. Germline-derived CDR1 and CDR2 are SGHDN and FVKESK. The CDR3 sequence is 13 residues long. Trimming took 8 bases from V and 7 from J; bases not matched to a gene: 5. The DNA of the CDR3 is TGTGCCAGCCAGGGACAGCAAAATTCACCCCTCCACTTT. It yields the protein CASQGQQNSPLHF.

The V call is TRBV5-6, the J call TRBJ2-3; tentative D call: TRBD2 (6 bases). CDR3 length: 15 residues. Germline V gene data show CDR1 as SGHDT and CDR2 as YYEEEE. Trimming stripped 0 bases from V and 2 bases from J, with 10 bases between. The CDR3 loop is CASSLVRGITDTQYF. CDR3 sequence (DNA): TGTGCCAGCAGCTTGGTTCGGGGGATCACAGATACGCAGTATTTT.

V and J are TRBV11-2 and TRBJ2-2; 8 nucleotides match TRBD1. Germline V gene data show CDR1 as SGHAT and CDR2 as FQNNGV. The CDR3 contains 15 residues. V trimming: 4 bases; J trimming: 5 bases; junction bases outside the gene matches: 6. The CDR3 here is CASSSWTGSTGELFF. The CDR3 DNA reads as TGTGCCAGCAGCTCTTGGACAGGGAGTACCGGGGAGCTGTTTTTT. The full variable domain, completed using reference TRBV11-2 and TRBJ2-2, is EAGVAQSPRYKIIEKRQSVAFWCNPISGHATLYWYQQILGQGPKLLIQFQNNGVVDDSQLPKDRFSAERLKGVDSTLKIQPAKLEDSAVYLCASSSWTGSTGELFFGEGSRLTVL.

The chain combines TRBV4-3 with TRBJ2-7, with 9 bases matching TRBD2. Germline assignment: CDR1 LGHNA and CDR2 YSLEER. This CDR3 is built from 15 residues. Trimming took 0 bases from V and 3 from J; bases not matched to a gene: 3. DNA of the CDR3: TGCGCCAGCAGCCAAGAGCTAGCGGGATACTACGAGCAGTACTTC. It specifies CASSQELAGYYEQYF.

V usage is TRBV21-1 and J usage is TRBJ1-6; the table's TRBD1 call for D was not verified on the DNA. TRBV21-1 is reported as a pseudogene. The CDR3 extends over 20 amino acids. The CDR3 DNA is TGTGCCAGCAGCAAAGGGAACCGGGACAACCCCTTTAACTATAATTCACCCCTCCACTTT. Protein: CASSKGNRDNPFNYNSPLHF.

The chain combines TRBV5-4 with TRBJ2-1, with 9 bases identical to TRBD2. Germline V gene lookup returns CDR1 SGHNT and CDR2 YYREEE (reference sequence). This CDR3 has 16 amino acids. V shed 4 bases, J shed 4 bases, and the junction held 9 bases outside the gene matches. The CDR3 nucleotides are TGTGCCAGCAGCCCCAGCATGGGACTAGCTTACAATGAGCAGTTCTTC. This translates into CASSPSMGLAYNEQFF.

J is TRBJ1-4 and V is TRBV2; D is uncertain. The CDR3 consists of 14 residues. V dropped 3 bases and J dropped 7 bases, with 12 bases sitting between them. Germline V CDR1 and CDR2: SNHLY, FYNNEI. CDR3 region: CASSERSPGEKLFF. Written as DNA, the CDR3 is TGTGCCAGCAGTGAGCGCAGCCCAGGTGAAAAACTGTTTTTT.

The CDR3 reads CASSTGDRAYEQYF. The CDR3 DNA sequence: TGTGCCAGTAGTACAGGGGACAGGGCCTACGAGCAGTACTTC. V gene TRBV19 combines with J gene TRBJ2-7; 9 positions agree with TRBD1. V dropped 4 bases and J dropped 2; count of bases not matched to a gene: 3. CDR1 is LNHDA, CDR2 SQIVND, per germline (reference sequence). This CDR3 is built from 14 residues.